These 18 T cell receptor beta chains share one sample of origin, sequenced in a study of CD8 T cells in Susac syndrome. Random hexamers were used to reverse transcribe an amount of about 0.45 to 1 ug RNA. TCRdb analysed the immunoSEQ multiplex PCR reads with MiXCR anew, one entry per CDR3 protein. The sample records 150,000 to 200,000 distinct CDR3 sequences, about 93% being singletons. Sequencing used CD4+ T cells from PBMCs. The receptors stem from a human donor in good health.

This clonotype was counted only a few times. The rearrangement links TRBV9 to TRBJ2-3, with D possibly matching TRBD2 (5 bases). Per germline, CDR1 SGDLS and CDR2 YYNGEE. V shed 4 bases and J shed 3 bases, with 6 bases lying between them. The CDR3 contains 12 residues. The CDR3 is CASSRLTDTQYF. The CDR3 bases are TGTGCCAGCAGCCGACTAACAGATACGCAGTATTTT.

This chain connects TRBV20-1 to TRBJ2-1, with TRBD2 matching 8 bases. Germline lookup yields CDR1 DFQATT and CDR2 SNEGSKA (reference sequence). CDR3 length: 11 residues. In DNA form, the CDR3 reads TGCGGCGCGGGGGGTTACAATGAGCAGTTCTTC. The encoded protein is CGAGGYNEQFF.

V gene TRBV7-2 combines with J gene TRBJ2-2; D perhaps matches TRBD2 (6 bases). Germline lookup yields CDR1 SGHTA and CDR2 FQGNSA. V shed 6 bases and J shed 7 bases, with 18 bases lying between them. The CDR3 sequence is 15 residues long. The CDR3 bases are TGTGCCAGCAGATCACCCCGGAGGGCAGGCGGGGAGCTGTTTTTT. Protein product: CASRSPRRAGGELFF.

The chain carries TRBV3-1 and TRBJ1-2; D ambiguous. Trimming shortened V by 1 base and J by 10 bases, and 19 bases separated the two germline ends. Germline values: CDR1 LGHDT, CDR2 YNNKEL (reference sequence). The CDR3 contains 15 residues. The CDR3 bases are TGTGCCAGCAGCCAAGTTCGGACGGACTCGACCTACTACACCTTC. This sequence encodes CASSQVRTDSTYYTF. Supplemented by reference TRBV3-1 and TRBJ1-2, the full variable domain reads DTAVSQTPKYLVTQMGNDKSIKCEQNLGHDTMYWYKQDSKKFLKIMFSYNNKELIINETVPNRFSPKSPDKAHLNLHINSLELGDSAVYFCASSQVRTDSTYYTFGSGTRLTVV.

The chain is built from TRBV27 and TRBJ2-7; D not resolved. The CDR3 runs 15 residues. V lost 2 bases to trimming and J lost 3 bases, with 14 bases between them. Looked up from germline, CDR1 is MNHEY and CDR2 is SMNVEV (reference sequence). CDR3 in amino acids: CASSLKATPSYEQYF. CDR3 bases: TGTGCCAGCAGTTTAAAGGCTACACCAAGCTACGAGCAGTACTTC.

The chain is built from TRBV7-9 and TRBJ1-5; no firm D call. The V gene lost 1 base and the J gene lost 12 bases, with 13 bases spanning the gap. CDR3 length equals 13 residues. Germline CDR1 is SEHNR and CDR2 is FQNEAQ (reference sequence). This CDR3 is CASSLGEVGYQHF. DNA for the CDR3: TGTGCCAGCAGCTTAGGGGAAGTGGGCTACCAGCATTTT. The full variable domain, its missing parts supplied by reference TRBV7-9 and TRBJ1-5, is DTGVSQNPRHKITKRGQNVTFRCDPISEHNRLYWYRQTLGQGPEFLTYFQNEAQLEKSRLLSDRFSAERPKGSFSTLEIQRTEQGDSAMYLCASSLGEVGYQHFGDGTRLSIL.

The table lists this clonotype with a count of one. This chain connects TRBV12-3 or TRBV12-4 to TRBJ2-1; possibly TRBD1 or TRBD2 for D (6 bases each). The CDR3 has 12 residues. V was trimmed by 7 bases and J by 9 bases, leaving 13 bases between them. The CDR3 loop reads CASTAGGGEQFF. CDR3 nucleotide sequence: TGTGCCAGCACCGCCGGGGGCGGTGAGCAGTTCTTC.

This clonotype was observed a single time. The chain combines TRBV7-2 with TRBJ2-7, with D tentatively TRBD2 (5 bases). V was clipped by 5 bases and J by 6 bases, with 11 bases between them. Germline lookup yields CDR1 SGHTA and CDR2 FQGNSA. The CDR3 spans 12 residues. CDR3 in amino acids: CASSHGIGEQYF. CDR3 nucleotide sequence: TGTGCCAGCAGCCACGGGATTGGCGAGCAGTACTTC.

V usage is TRBV4-2 and J usage is TRBJ2-7; the match to TRBD1 covers 9 bases. CDR1 LGHNA and CDR2 YNFKEQ come from the germline V gene. The CDR3 runs to 16 residues. J lost 6 bases, V lost 3 bases, and 12 bases had no gene match. The CDR3 protein is CASSQAAGTGRVEQYF. In DNA form, the CDR3 reads TGTGCCAGCAGCCAGGCAGCCGGGACAGGGAGGGTCGAGCAGTACTTC.

CDR3 amino acids: CASRIGQGSNEKLFF. The DNA of the CDR3 is TGTGCCAGCAGAATCGGACAGGGGAGTAATGAAAAACTGTTTTTT. V gene TRBV4-2 combines with J gene TRBJ1-4; 9 bases map to TRBD1. V was pared by 6 bases and J by 4 bases, with 6 bases of the junction left unmatched. The CDR3 is made up of 15 amino acids. Looked up from germline, CDR1 is LGHNA and CDR2 is YNFKEQ.

This clonotype was detected once. The rearrangement uses TRBV29-1 and TRBJ2-2; no firm D call. Between the trimmed V and J ends, which lost 6 bases and 8 bases, there was a span of 16 bases. CDR3 length equals 13 residues. From germline, CDR1 is SQVTM and CDR2 ANQGSEA. This chain's CDR3 is CSVEFQAAGELFF. DNA of the CDR3: TGCAGCGTAGAGTTTCAGGCGGCGGGGGAGCTGTTTTTT.

This clonotype has a single count. The chain couples TRBV5-6 to TRBJ2-7; 10 bases match TRBD1. Losses at the gene ends were 4 bases for V and 2 bases for J; bases not matched to a gene: 3. Per the germline V gene, CDR1 is SGHDT and CDR2 is YYEEEE. The CDR3 totals 14 residues. CDR3 bases: TGTGCCAGCAGCATAGGACAGGGGGCCTACGAGCAGTACTTC. Its protein product is CASSIGQGAYEQYF.

The chain employs TRBV20-1 and TRBJ2-7; D gene unclear. V dropped 3 bases and J dropped 4 bases, with 7 bases sitting between them. The CDR3 runs to 11 residues. From germline, CDR1 is DFQATT and CDR2 SNEGSKA (reference sequence). CDR3: CSARGHYEQYF. DNA for the CDR3: TGCAGTGCTAGGGGTCATTACGAGCAGTACTTC.

The chain recombines TRBV9 with TRBJ2-1; no definite D call. The V and J ends lost 3 bases and 2 bases respectively, with 12 bases between them. The V gene's germline CDR1 is SGDLS and CDR2 YYNGEE. This CDR3 spans 15 amino acids. The CDR3 protein is CASSGVVGTYNEQFF. As DNA, the CDR3 is TGTGCCAGCAGCGGGGTTGTTGGTACCTACAATGAGCAGTTCTTC.

The CDR3 DNA sequence: TGCAGCGTACAGGGGGGACATAATTCACCCCTCCACTTT. This encodes CSVQGGHNSPLHF. V gene TRBV29-1 combines with J gene TRBJ1-6; TRBD1 matches 8 bases. V shed 6 bases and J 5 bases; nucleotides not matched to a gene: 3. Germline CDR1 and CDR2: SQVTM and ANQGSEA. The CDR3 is made up of 13 amino acids.

This rearrangement joins TRBV29-1 to TRBJ2-1, with a weak D call TRBD2 (6 bases). Trimming left V 7 bases short and J 5 bases short, with 15 bases between. CDR3 length equals 13 residues. CDR1 and CDR2 (germline): SQVTM, ANQGSEA. CDR3 sequence reads: CSGGDLANNEQFF. DNA of the CDR3: TGCAGCGGGGGGGACTTAGCGAACAATGAGCAGTTCTTC.

V usage is TRBV12-3 or TRBV12-4 and J usage is TRBJ2-7, with unresolved D. The CDR3 has 13 residues. Between the trimmed V and J ends, which lost 0 bases and 4 bases, there was a span of 7 bases. In nucleotides, the CDR3 is TGTGCCAGCAGTTTAGCGGCAGATTACGAGCAGTACTTC. As protein: CASSLAADYEQYF.

This clonotype was counted once. The chain uses TRBV30 and TRBJ2-1, with TRBD2 matching over 11 bases. V shed 2 bases and J 7 bases; nucleotides not matched to a gene: 10. In germline, CDR1 is GTSNPN, CDR2 SVGIG (reference sequence). The CDR3 runs to 16 residues. The CDR3 DNA sequence: TGTGCCTGGAGTCTGACACTCGGACTAGCGGGTAATGAGCAGTTCTTC. Amino acids: CAWSLTLGLAGNEQFF.